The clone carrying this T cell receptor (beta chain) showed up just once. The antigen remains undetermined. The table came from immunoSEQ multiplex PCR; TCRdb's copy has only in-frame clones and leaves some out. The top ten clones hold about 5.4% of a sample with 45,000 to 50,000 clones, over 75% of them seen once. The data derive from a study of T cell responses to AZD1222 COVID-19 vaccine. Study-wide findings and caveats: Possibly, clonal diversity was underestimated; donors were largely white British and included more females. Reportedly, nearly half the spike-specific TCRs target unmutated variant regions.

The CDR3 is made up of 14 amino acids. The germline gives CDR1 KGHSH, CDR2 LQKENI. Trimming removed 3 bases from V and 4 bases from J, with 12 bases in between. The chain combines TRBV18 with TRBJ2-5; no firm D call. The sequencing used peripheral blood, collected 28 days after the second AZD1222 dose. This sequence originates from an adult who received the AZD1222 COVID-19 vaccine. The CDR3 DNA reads TGTGCCAGCTCACCGATCCCGGACCCAGAGACCCAGTACTTC. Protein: CASSPIPDPETQYF.